This entry describes one T cell receptor beta chain. This specimen comes from a study of blood T cell repertoires in COVID-19. Study information: PBMCs, B-cell-depleted T cells, or T cells provided the cDNA or gDNA that made up the material.

In the original analysis: Scientists estimated how many nucleated cells there were by amplifying reference gene primers. Using immunoSEQ multiplex PCR, the repertoire was profiled, and TCRdb retains in-frame clones only, with some absent. That table furnishes V, J and clone size, whereas the DNA furnished D and trimming. The table shows about 210,000 clones, with about 80% occurring only once. V lost 0 bases, J lost 4 bases, and 13 bases lay in between. The CDR3 covers 15 residues. CDR1 is SGDLS and CDR2 is YYNGEE in the germline V gene. This sequence joins TRBV9 and TRBJ1-2, with a tentative D call TRBD1 (6 bases). The sample comprised peripheral blood. This clonotype originated in an older woman with COVID-19, enrolled during active disease. The CDR3 region has the DNA TGTGCCAGCAGCGTAGATGGGGGCGCCGGCTATGGCTACACCTTC. It translates to CASSVDGGAGYGYTF.